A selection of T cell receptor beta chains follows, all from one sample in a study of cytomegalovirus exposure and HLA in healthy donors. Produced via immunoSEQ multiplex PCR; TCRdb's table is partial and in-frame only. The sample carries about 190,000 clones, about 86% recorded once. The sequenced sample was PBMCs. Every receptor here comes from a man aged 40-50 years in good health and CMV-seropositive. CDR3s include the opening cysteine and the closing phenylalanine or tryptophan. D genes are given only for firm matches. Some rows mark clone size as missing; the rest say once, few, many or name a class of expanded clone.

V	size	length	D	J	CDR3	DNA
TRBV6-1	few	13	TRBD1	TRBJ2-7	CASSVGTAYEQYF	TGTGCCAGCAGTGTTGGGACAGCCTACGAGCAGTACTTC
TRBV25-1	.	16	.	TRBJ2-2	CASSEQGTRYTGELFF	TGTGCCAGCAGTGAACAAGGGACAAGGTACACCGGGGAGCTGTTTTTT
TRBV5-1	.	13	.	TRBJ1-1	CASTSQTRAEAFF	TGCGCCAGCACCTCCCAGACAAGAGCTGAAGCTTTCTTT
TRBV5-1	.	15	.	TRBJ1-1	CASSLGGGMNTEAFF	TGCGCCAGCAGCTTGGGGGGGGGAATGAACACTGAAGCTTTCTTT
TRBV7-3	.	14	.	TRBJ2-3	CASSPSGGSDTQYF	TGTGCCAGCAGCCCTTCTGGGGGGAGTGATACGCAGTATTTT
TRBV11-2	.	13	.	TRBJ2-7	CASSRAAIYEQYF	TGTGCCAGCAGCCGCGCGGCGATCTACGAGCAGTACTTC
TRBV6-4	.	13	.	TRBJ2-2	CASSSSSTGELFF	TGTGCCAGCAGTTCTAGCTCCACCGGGGAGCTGTTTTTT
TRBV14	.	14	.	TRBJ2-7	CASSQETTLGEQYF	TGTGCCAGCAGCCAAGAAACGACATTGGGCGAGCAGTACTTC
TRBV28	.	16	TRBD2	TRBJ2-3	CASSYGLAASTDTQYF	TGTGCCAGCAGTTACGGACTAGCGGCTAGCACAGATACGCAGTATTTT
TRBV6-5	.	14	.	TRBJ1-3	CASSYFEGGNTIYF	TGTGCCAGCAGTTACTTCGAGGGAGGAAACACCATATATTTT
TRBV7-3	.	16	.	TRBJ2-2	CASSLQGPSNTGELFF	TGTGCCAGCAGCTTACAGGGCCCGTCGAACACCGGGGAGCTGTTTTTT
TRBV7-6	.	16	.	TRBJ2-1	CASSLELPAIYNEQFF	TGTGCCAGCAGCTTAGAACTCCCCGCTATCTACAATGAGCAGTTCTTC
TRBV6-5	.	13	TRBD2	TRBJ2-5	CASTTAGIQTQYF	TGTGCCAGCACCACAGCGGGGATTCAGACCCAGTACTTC
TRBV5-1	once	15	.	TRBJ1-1	CASSSGLGANTEAFF	TGCGCCAGCAGCTCAGGACTGGGGGCGAACACTGAAGCTTTCTTT
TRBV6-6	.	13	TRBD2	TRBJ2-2	CASNGGATGELFF	TGTGCCAGCAACGGGGGGGCCACCGGGGAGCTGTTTTTT
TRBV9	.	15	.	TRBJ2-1	CASSVEGASYNEQFF	TGTGCCAGCAGCGTAGAAGGGGCGAGCTACAATGAGCAGTTCTTC
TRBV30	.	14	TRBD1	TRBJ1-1	CAWIPGQGNTEAFF	TGTGCCTGGATTCCGGGACAGGGGAACACTGAAGCTTTCTTT
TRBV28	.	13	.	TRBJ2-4	CASQGLAKNIQYF	TGTGCCAGCCAGGGACTAGCCAAAAACATTCAGTACTTC
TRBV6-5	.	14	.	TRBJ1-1	CASERTWGSTEAFF	TGTGCCAGCGAAAGGACATGGGGCAGCACTGAAGCTTTCTTT